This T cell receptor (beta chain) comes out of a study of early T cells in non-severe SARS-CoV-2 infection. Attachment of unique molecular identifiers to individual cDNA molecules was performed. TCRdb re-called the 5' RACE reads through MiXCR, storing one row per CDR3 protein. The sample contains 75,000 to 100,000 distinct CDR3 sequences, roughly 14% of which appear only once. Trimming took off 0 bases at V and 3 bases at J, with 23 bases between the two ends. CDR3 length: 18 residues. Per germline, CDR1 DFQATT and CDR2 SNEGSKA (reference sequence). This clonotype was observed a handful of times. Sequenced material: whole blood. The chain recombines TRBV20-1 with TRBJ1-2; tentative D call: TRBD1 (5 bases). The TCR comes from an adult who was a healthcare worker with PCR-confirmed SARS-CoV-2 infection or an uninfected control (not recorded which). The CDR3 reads CSARDHTPSGDSDYGYTF. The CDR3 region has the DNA TGCAGTGCTAGAGATCACACCCCCAGCGGGGACTCAGACTATGGCTACACCTTC.